Below are 30 T cell receptor beta chains sequenced from a single sample in a study of blood T cell repertoires in COVID-19. TCRdb keeps only in-frame clones here, not all; method: immunoSEQ multiplex PCR. Of 380,000 or so clones in the sample, around 87% were seen once. Specimen: PBMCs or T cells enriched from blood (not recorded which). The receptors were gathered from a man aged 25-45 years who had recovered from COVID-19.

The chain uses TRBV5-5 and TRBJ1-2, with TRBD1 matching 7 bases. The V and J ends lost 3 bases and 7 bases, in that order; junction bases with no gene match: 9. The CDR3 runs 14 residues. Germline V gene sequence: CDR1 SGHKS, CDR2 YYEKEE (reference sequence). The CDR3 reads CASSSAQGVFGYTF. CDR3 sequence (DNA): TGTGCCAGCAGCTCAGCGCAGGGGGTTTTTGGCTACACCTTC.

The chain joins TRBV5-6 to TRBJ2-6; no clear D. Trimming took off 3 bases at V and 0 bases at J, with 4 bases between the two ends. The length of the CDR3 is 14 residues. CDR1 and CDR2 (germline): SGHDT, YYEEEE. The CDR3 region has the DNA TGTGCCAGCAGCTCCCGCTCTGGGGCCAACGTCCTGACTTTC. Translating gives CASSSRSGANVLTF.

CDR3 in DNA: TGTGCCAGCAGCTTAGACGGGAAAGGAGGCTACACCTTC. Translating it yields CASSLDGKGGYTF. The chain couples TRBV7-2 to TRBJ1-2, with D unclear. Trimming stripped 1 base from V and 8 bases from J, with 11 bases between. This CDR3 has 13 amino acids. Germline CDR1 reads SGHTA; CDR2 reads FQGNSA.

The chain employs TRBV4-3 and TRBJ1-4; D unresolved. Trimming left V 1 base short and J 4 bases short, with 13 bases between. Germline V gene sequence: CDR1 LGHNA, CDR2 YSLEER. CDR3 length: 16 residues. CDR3 coding DNA: TGCGCCAGCAGCCAAGGGAGGGAGGGTCATAATGAAAAACTGTTTTTT. As protein: CASSQGREGHNEKLFF.

The J gene is TRBJ1-6, the V gene TRBV29-1; the D is unclear. The V end was cut by 4 bases, the J end by 7 bases, with 11 bases between. Germline CDR1 SQVTM, CDR2 ANQGSEA. The CDR3 loop spans 13 amino acids. CDR3 bases: TGCAGCGTTGGGGTGGCGGAAAATTCACCCCTCCACTTT. It specifies CSVGVAENSPLHF.

The rearrangement uses TRBV19 and TRBJ1-2; the D is unclear. Germline loops: CDR1 LNHDA, CDR2 SQIVND (reference sequence). The CDR3 length is 12 residues. Trimming removed 2 bases from V and 8 bases from J, with 9 bases in between. CDR3 residues: CASSISGLGYTF. In nucleotides, the CDR3 is TGTGCCAGTAGTATATCGGGGTTAGGCTACACCTTC.

The chain joins TRBV30 to TRBJ2-7; D ambiguous. This CDR3 contains 13 residues. The V end was cut by 8 bases, the J end by 0 bases, with 14 bases between. The germline V gene has CDR1 GTSNPN and CDR2 SVGIG (reference sequence). The CDR3 bases are TGTGCCGGGAATACAGAGAGCTCCTACGAGCAGTACTTC. Translation: CAGNTESSYEQYF.

The rearrangement links TRBV9 to TRBJ2-7; TRBD1 matches 7 bases. The CDR3 runs 13 residues. The germline V gene encodes CDR1 SGDLS and CDR2 YYNGEE. Trimming removed 0 bases from V and 4 bases from J; junction bases left unmatched: 1. The CDR3 region is CASSVGGQYEQYF. CDR3 in DNA: TGTGCCAGCAGCGTAGGGGGACAGTACGAGCAGTACTTC.

The chain is built from TRBV2 and TRBJ1-2, with 8 bases lining up with TRBD1. CDR1 SNHLY and CDR2 FYNNEI come from the germline V gene. The trim removed 8 bases at V and 8 bases at J, leaving 10 bases unmatched. The CDR3 extends over 13 amino acids. The CDR3 nucleotides are TGTGCCAGCCGGCCCCAGGGGGCGGGGGGCTACACCTTC. Its translation: CASRPQGAGGYTF.

The V gene is TRBV5-1, the J gene TRBJ1-2; D possibly corresponds to TRBD1 (6 bases). V was cut by 4 bases and J by 3 bases, with 19 bases left in between. The CDR3 is made up of 16 amino acids. Germline lookup yields CDR1 SGHRS and CDR2 YFSETQ. The CDR3 nucleotides read TGCGCCAGCAGCCCCGAACCCGGGGGGCGCGACTATGGCTACACCTTC. This encodes CASSPEPGGRDYGYTF.

The CDR3 bases are TGTGCCAGCAGCATGGGACTAGCGGGGGACACCGGGGAGCTGTTTTTT. Residues: CASSMGLAGDTGELFF. The rearrangement uses TRBV7-6 and TRBJ2-2; 14 bases map to TRBD2. This CDR3 region has 16 residues. Germline CDR1 and CDR2: SGHVS and FNYEAQ. The V and J ends lost 5 bases and 3 bases, in that order; junction bases with no gene match: 2.

This clone was picked up a small number of times. V gene TRBV11-2 combines with J gene TRBJ1-2; 8 bases match TRBD1. The J segment lost 3 bases and the V segment lost 8 bases, leaving 8 bases of the junction unmatched. Germline CDR1 and CDR2: SGHAT and FQNNGV. CDR3 length: 14 amino acids. For the CDR3, the DNA is TGTGCCAGCGGCGCCCTGACAGGGGACTATGGCTACACCTTC. Its protein is CASGALTGDYGYTF.

The chain recombines TRBV4-3 with TRBJ2-7; 10 bases fit TRBD2. CDR1 LGHNA and CDR2 YSLEER come from the germline V gene. CDR3 length equals 17 residues. Trimming at V came to 1 base and at J to 3 bases, leaving 9 bases not matched to a gene. The CDR3 is CASSQAGPASGGYEQYF. The CDR3 region has the DNA TGCGCCAGCAGCCAAGCCGGCCCGGCTAGCGGGGGCTACGAGCAGTACTTC.

The chain has TRBV6-5 and TRBJ2-7; D is undetermined. The CDR3 contains 13 residues. Germline V CDR1 and CDR2: MNHEY, SVGAGI. V lost 6 bases and J lost 3, with 12 bases in between. The CDR3 loop is CASSPVRDYEQYF. The DNA of the CDR3 is TGTGCCAGCAGCCCCGTCCGAGACTACGAGCAGTACTTC.

V and J are TRBV24-1 and TRBJ1-1; tentatively, D is TRBD1 (5 bases). Germline lookup yields CDR1 KGHDR and CDR2 SFDVKD. V was pared by 7 bases and J by 5 bases, with 22 bases between. The CDR3 has 16 amino acids. DNA for the CDR3: TGTGCCACCAGACCGGCGGGGGTGGCAAGAAGGACTGAAGCTTTCTTT. Residues: CATRPAGVARRTEAFF.

This rearrangement joins TRBV18 to TRBJ1-1; D gene ambiguous. Between the trimmed V and J ends, which lost 1 base and 1 base, there was a span of 10 bases. CDR1 is KGHSH, CDR2 LQKENI, per germline. The CDR3 sequence is 15 residues long. The CDR3 here is CASSPLFTANTEAFF. DNA for the CDR3: TGTGCCAGCTCACCACTCTTTACAGCGAACACTGAAGCTTTCTTT.

This chain connects TRBV9 to TRBJ2-1, with 7 positions matching TRBD1. The V segment lost 0 bases and the J segment 8 bases; nucleotides outside the gene matches: 8. CDR3 length: 15 amino acids. CDR1 and CDR2 (germline): SGDLS, YYNGEE. The CDR3 coding sequence is TGTGCCAGCAGCGTAGCCGGACAGGTTGGCGATGAGCAGTTCTTC. Amino acid sequence: CASSVAGQVGDEQFF. The entire variable domain, with the rest obtained from reference TRBV9 and TRBJ2-1, is as follows: DSGVTQTPKHLITATGQRVTLRCSPRSGDLSVYWYQQSLDQGLQFLIQYYNGEERAKGNILERFSAQQFPDLHSELNLSSLELGDSALYFCASSVAGQVGDEQFFGPGTRLTVL.

V gene TRBV9 combines with J gene TRBJ1-3; 8 bases agree with TRBD1. V lost 3 bases and J lost 0; bases outside the gene matches: 8. CDR1 is SGDLS and CDR2 is YYNGEE in the germline V gene. The CDR3 sequence is 17 residues long. The CDR3 sequence: CASSGSGTGTSGNTIYF. CDR3 DNA: TGTGCCAGCAGCGGTAGTGGGACAGGCACCTCTGGAAACACCATATATTTT.

This chain connects TRBV10-3 to TRBJ1-4, with D unresolved. Trimming stripped 3 bases from V and 4 bases from J, with 12 bases between. The CDR3 length is 15 residues. Germline V gene lookup returns CDR1 ENHRY and CDR2 SYGVKD. The CDR3 nucleotides are TGTGCCATCAGTGACCCGCTTCGCGGTAATGAAAAACTGTTTTTT. Protein: CAISDPLRGNEKLFF.

V and J are TRBV3-1 (or the pseudogene TRBV3-2) and TRBJ2-7; D is uncertain. The germline V gene encodes CDR1 LGHDT and CDR2 YNNKEL (reference sequence). The germline V and J ends were trimmed by 3 bases and 3 bases, with 6 bases remaining between them. There are 12 residues in the CDR3. CDR3 loop: CASSHSNYEQYF. In DNA form, the CDR3 reads TGTGCCAGCAGCCATTCCAACTACGAGCAGTACTTC.

V and J are TRBV6-2 or TRBV6-3 and TRBJ1-6, with 9 bases that match TRBD1. There are 14 residues in the CDR3. Unmatched junction bases numbered 3, after V lost 6 bases and J lost 6 bases. Germline V gene data show CDR1 as MNHEY and CDR2 as SVGEGT. CDR3 protein: CASSPTGGNSPLHF. The CDR3 nucleotides read TGTGCCAGCAGCCCGACAGGGGGTAATTCACCCCTCCACTTT.

This clone was detected only once. CDR3 sequence (DNA): TGTGCCAGCTCACCTCAGGGTTTATCAAATCAGCCCCAGCATTTT. This gives the protein CASSPQGLSNQPQHF. The chain joins TRBV18 to TRBJ1-5; tentatively, D is TRBD1 (5 bases). The CDR3 length is 15 residues. V lost 3 bases and J lost 4, with 13 bases in between. Germline CDR1 reads KGHSH; CDR2 reads LQKENI.

V usage is TRBV19 and J usage is TRBJ1-5; a possible D gene is TRBD1 (5 bases). Germline V CDR1 and CDR2: LNHDA, SQIVND (reference sequence). The length of the CDR3 is 15 residues. Trimming shortened V by 3 bases and J by 2 bases, and 11 bases separated the two germline ends. CDR3 nucleotide sequence: TGTGCCAGTAGTATTAGGGGTAGTGGCAATCAGCCCCAGCATTTT. Its protein is CASSIRGSGNQPQHF.

The J gene is TRBJ2-6, the V gene TRBV9; possible D gene TRBD1, 5 bases. V was clipped by 4 bases and J by 0 bases, with 14 bases between them. In germline, CDR1 is SGDLS, CDR2 YYNGEE. This CDR3 region has 17 residues. The CDR3 nucleotides read TGTGCCAGCAGCACCCGAGACAGTCGCTCTGGGGCCAACGTCCTGACTTTC. Amino acid sequence: CASSTRDSRSGANVLTF.

The chain carries TRBV5-4 and TRBJ1-4, with 11 bases matching TRBD1. This CDR3 region has 17 residues. Unmatched junction bases numbered 12, after V lost 4 bases and J lost 7 bases. Germline-derived CDR1 and CDR2 are SGHNT and YYREEE (reference sequence). The CDR3 sequence: CASSPGQGASLSEKLFF. Here the CDR3 DNA reads TGTGCCAGCAGCCCCGGACAGGGGGCGTCTCTTAGTGAAAAACTGTTTTTT. The variable domain in full, completed from reference TRBV5-4 and TRBJ1-4, reads ETGVTQSPTHLIKTRGQQVTLRCSSQSGHNTVSWYQQALGQGPQFIFQYYREEENGRGNFPPRFSGLQFPNYSSELNVNALELDDSALYLCASSPGQGASLSEKLFFGSGTQLSVL.

The V gene is TRBV18, the J gene TRBJ1-1, with a weak D call TRBD1 (6 bases). Germline V CDR1 and CDR2: KGHSH, LQKENI. The CDR3 loop spans 14 amino acids. V shed 3 bases and J shed 4 bases, with 12 bases lying between them. The CDR3 sequence: CASSPSSQGTEAFF. The DNA of the CDR3 is TGTGCCAGCTCACCGTCGTCACAGGGCACTGAAGCTTTCTTT.

This clone was recorded only once. The chain employs TRBV4-3 and TRBJ1-5; 10 bases agree with TRBD1. The germline gives CDR1 LGHNA, CDR2 YSLEER. Trimming cost V 4 bases and J 3 bases; bases outside gene matches: 9. The CDR3 runs to 17 residues. The CDR3 spells CASSPTLGQGDNQPQHF. The CDR3, as DNA: TGCGCCAGCAGCCCAACCCTCGGACAGGGGGACAATCAGCCCCAGCATTTT.

Concerning this clone itself: This sample includes further DNA sequences coding for the same CDR3. The chain recombines TRBV12-3 or TRBV12-4 with TRBJ1-2; 10 nucleotides match TRBD1. This CDR3 region has 13 residues. After removal of 1 base from V and 8 bases from J, the junction contained 1 base not matched to a gene. CDR3 in amino acids: CASSLGTGGGYTF. The DNA of the CDR3 is TGTGCCAGCAGTTTAGGGACAGGGGGAGGCTACACCTTC.

This chain joins TRBV7-9 and TRBJ1-2, with TRBD1 matching over 8 bases. This CDR3 has 15 residues. Losses at the gene ends were 1 base for V and 3 bases for J; bases not matched to a gene: 4. Germline V CDR1 and CDR2: SEHNR, FQNEAQ (reference sequence). The CDR3 spells CASSLDRGNHYGYTF. The CDR3 nucleotides read TGTGCCAGCAGCTTAGACAGGGGGAACCACTATGGCTACACCTTC. Looking up the rest from reference TRBV7-9 and TRBJ1-2 gives the full variable domain: DTGVSQNPRHKITKRGQNVTFRCDPISEHNRLYWYRQTLGQGPEFLTYFQNEAQLEKSRLLSDRFSAERPKGSFSTLEIQRTEQGDSAMYLCASSLDRGNHYGYTFGSGTRLTVV.

This sequence joins TRBV6-5 and TRBJ2-2; D is unresolved. This CDR3 comprises 13 residues. CDR1 is MNHEY and CDR2 is SVGAGI in the germline V gene. The V and J ends lost 10 bases and 1 base respectively, with 10 bases between them. In nucleotides, the CDR3 is TGTGCCACCACAAACCAGAACACCGGGGAGCTGTTTTTT. Translated, it gives CATTNQNTGELFF.